The next 4 T cell receptor beta chains were all read from a single sample in a study of T cells in Graves' hyperthyroidism and ophthalmopathy. What was amplified from RNA transcripts were TCR beta CDR3 regions. TCR CDR3 regions were first amplified by RT-PCR with HTBI primers. MiXCR, applied by TCRdb to the multiplex PCR reads, yields one record per CDR3 protein. This table has about 460,000 distinct CDR3 sequences, about 20% appearing once. Sequenced material: blood. The source of these receptors is a woman between 70 and 85 years old with Graves' ophthalmopathy.

The table lists this clonotype with a few counts. CDR3 region: CASEGQGAIYNSPLHF. In DNA, the CDR3 is TGTGCCAGCGAGGGGCAGGGGGCGATCTATAATTCACCCCTCCACTTT. The chain carries TRBV6-1 and TRBJ1-6; 8 bases agree with TRBD1. Germline loops: CDR1 MNHNS, CDR2 SASEGT. Trimming cost V 8 bases and J 3 bases; bases outside gene matches: 9. The CDR3 is 16 residues long.

The chain is built from TRBV19 and TRBJ2-7; 12 bases line up with TRBD2. The length of the CDR3 is 15 residues. J was trimmed by 5 bases and V by 3 bases; bases with no gene match: 5. Germline-derived CDR1 and CDR2 are LNHDA and SQIVND (reference sequence). The CDR3 sequence: CASSILAGGLDEQYF. CDR3 in DNA: TGTGCCAGTAGTATTCTAGCGGGAGGGCTCGACGAGCAGTACTTC.

This chain connects TRBV29-1 to TRBJ1-1; 9 bases match TRBD1. Germline values: CDR1 SQVTM, CDR2 ANQGSEA. The CDR3 is 12 amino acids. The junction had 4 bases not matched to a gene; V was cut back by 7 bases and J by 4 bases. The chain's CDR3 is CSADRGVTEAFF. Written as DNA, the CDR3 is TGCAGCGCTGACAGGGGGGTCACTGAAGCTTTCTTT.

This clonotype has just a few counts. This rearrangement joins TRBV11-2 to TRBJ1-1; D is perhaps TRBD1 (6 bases). Trimming shortened V by 2 bases and J by 2 bases, and 15 bases separated the two germline ends. Germline CDR1 and CDR2: SGHAT and FQNNGV. The CDR3 extends over 16 amino acids. The CDR3 DNA is TGTGCCAGCAGCTTACTCCCAGGGGAAGGTAACACTGAAGCTTTCTTT. It encodes CASSLLPGEGNTEAFF. Full variable domain (outside the CDR3, taken from reference TRBV11-2 and TRBJ1-1): EAGVAQSPRYKIIEKRQSVAFWCNPISGHATLYWYQQILGQGPKLLIQFQNNGVVDDSQLPKDRFSAERLKGVDSTLKIQPAKLEDSAVYLCASSLLPGEGNTEAFFGQGTRLTVV.